These 31 T cell receptor beta chains were all obtained from the same sample, sequenced in a study of T cell clonotyping in hematopoietic cell transplantation. Assay used: immunoSEQ multiplex PCR; TCRdb lists only in-frame clones, some missing. The table lists several thousand clones, more than 75% of them singletons. The time point: recipient sample about 28 days before transplant, after cytoreduction. The sequenced sample was peripheral blood mononuclear cells, obtained before stem cell transplant. Receptors were obtained from a woman aged 60-75 years with acute myeloid leukemia. Some clones in this sample may be carry-over from other donors' samples.

This clone has only one observation. The chain employs TRBV5-8 and TRBJ1-3, with no clear D. The V gene lost 1 base and the J gene lost 0 bases, with 11 bases spanning the gap. The CDR3 sequence is 16 residues long. Germline V gene sequence: CDR1 SGHTS, CDR2 YDEGEE. The CDR3 here is CASSLKRAHSGNTIYF. In DNA form, the CDR3 reads TGTGCCAGCAGCTTGAAGAGGGCTCACTCTGGAAACACCATATATTTT.

This clone is a singleton in its sample. V and J are TRBV29-1 and TRBJ2-7; the D gene is possibly TRBD1 (6 bases). CDR1 SQVTM and CDR2 ANQGSEA come from the germline V gene. The germline V and J ends were trimmed by 4 bases and 3 bases, with 13 bases remaining between them. The CDR3 totals 13 residues. CDR3: CSVGNRAGYEQYF. The CDR3, as DNA: TGCAGCGTTGGTAACAGGGCGGGCTACGAGCAGTACTTC.

The V and J genes are TRBV27 and TRBJ1-5; D gene unclear. The CDR3 contains 15 residues. V shed 3 bases and J shed 0 bases, with 9 bases lying between them. Per germline, CDR1 MNHEY and CDR2 SMNVEV (reference sequence). The CDR3 loop is CASSFSGNSNQPQHF. The CDR3 DNA reads TGTGCCAGCAGTTTTTCGGGAAATAGCAATCAGCCCCAGCATTTT.

The V call is TRBV10-3, the J call TRBJ2-5; D might be TRBD1 (6 bases). The CDR3 covers 13 residues. The V end was cut by 3 bases, the J end by 4 bases, with 9 bases between. Germline CDR1 ENHRY, CDR2 SYGVKD. Here the CDR3 reads CAISEVRGETQYF. The CDR3 nucleotides read TGTGCCATCAGTGAAGTCAGGGGAGAGACCCAGTACTTC.

This rearrangement joins TRBV12-5 to TRBJ2-2; 9 bases line up with TRBD1. This CDR3 region has 15 residues. V was clipped by 4 bases and J by 2 bases; unmatched bases: 2. CDR1 is LGHNT and CDR2 is FRNRAP in the germline V gene. The CDR3 region has the DNA TGTGCTAGTGGTTCGGGACAGGGAAACACCGGGGAGCTGTTTTTT. As protein: CASGSGQGNTGELFF.

The CDR3 DNA sequence: TGTGCCAGCTCACCATACGGGGGTACGCAGTATTTT. It is translated as CASSPYGGTQYF. This chain connects TRBV18 to TRBJ2-3; D might be TRBD2 (6 bases). This CDR3 spans 12 amino acids. The germline CDR1 and CDR2 sequences are KGHSH and LQKENI. V was shortened by 2 bases and J by 8 bases, with 8 bases between the two germline ends.

The chain couples TRBV10-1 to TRBJ2-3; 8 bases agree with TRBD2. The germline CDR1 and CDR2 sequences are WNHNN and SYGVQD (reference sequence). Germline trimming cut 0 bases from V and 4 bases from J; bases unmatched to any gene: 3. The CDR3 totals 15 residues. The CDR3 reads CASSESGRAADTQYF. CDR3 in DNA: TGCGCCAGCAGTGAGTCCGGGAGGGCTGCAGATACGCAGTATTTT.

This clone was seen just once. V and J are TRBV19 and TRBJ1-4, with a tentative D call TRBD1 (5 bases). This CDR3 is built from 15 residues. Per germline, CDR1 LNHDA and CDR2 SQIVND (reference sequence). The V gene lost 3 bases and the J gene lost 8 bases, with 16 bases spanning the gap. CDR3 DNA sequence: TGTGCCAGTAGTATTTTTTTGGAGACAGACGAAAAACTGTTTTTT. Encoded protein: CASSIFLETDEKLFF.

This clone came up a few times. The chain has TRBV10-3 and TRBJ1-2; a possible D gene is TRBD1 (6 bases). Trimming took off 10 bases at V and 0 bases at J, with 18 bases between the two ends. This CDR3 region has 15 residues. Germline V CDR1 and CDR2: ENHRY, SYGVKD. The CDR3 sequence: CATSRQGTTNYGYTF. In DNA form, the CDR3 reads TGTGCCACCTCACGTCAGGGGACCACTAACTATGGCTACACCTTC.

The chain is built from TRBV6-1 and TRBJ1-3; a weak D match, TRBD1 (5 bases). Germline lookup yields CDR1 MNHNS and CDR2 SASEGT. Between the trimmed V and J ends, which lost 2 bases and 4 bases, there was a span of 9 bases. This CDR3 is built from 14 residues. CDR3 nucleotides: TGTGCCAGCAGTGAAATCGGGGGAGGAAACACCATATATTTT. It translates to CASSEIGGGNTIYF.

The rearrangement links TRBV19 to TRBJ2-1; maybe TRBD2 (6 bases). V lost 6 bases to trimming and J lost 6 bases, with 12 bases between them. The CDR3 spans 13 residues. Germline CDR1 LNHDA, CDR2 SQIVND (reference sequence). Here the CDR3 DNA reads TGTGCCAGTAGCGGGAGTTTCACCAATGAGCAGTTCTTC. Residues: CASSGSFTNEQFF.

The CDR3 here is CASSLDSSGGNTGELFF. The CDR3 region has the DNA TGCGCCAGCAGCTTGGATTCTAGCGGAGGGAACACCGGGGAGCTGTTTTTT. The rearrangement uses TRBV5-1 and TRBJ2-2; 7 nucleotides line up with TRBD2. Germline CDR1 is SGHRS and CDR2 is YFSETQ. Trimming took 0 bases from V and 1 from J; bases not matched to a gene: 6. There are 17 residues in the CDR3.

The V gene is TRBV2, the J gene TRBJ1-6; no reliable D call. CDR1 SNHLY and CDR2 FYNNEI come from the germline V gene. The germline V and J ends were trimmed by 7 bases and 8 bases, with 15 bases remaining between them. The CDR3 consists of 14 residues. CDR3 nucleotide sequence: TGTGCCAGCACGGGCCAGACGGCGGATTCACCCCTCCACTTT. Encoded protein: CASTGQTADSPLHF.

The chain uses TRBV29-1 and TRBJ2-3; 7 bases line up with TRBD1. Germline V gene data show CDR1 as SQVTM and CDR2 as ANQGSEA. V dropped 7 bases and J dropped 3; count of bases not matched to a gene: 10. The CDR3 has 14 residues. The CDR3 DNA reads as TGCAGCGCCGGCAGGGGGATAGGGACAGATACGCAGTATTTT. As protein: CSAGRGIGTDTQYF.

CDR3 coding DNA: TGTGCCAGCAGCCTACAGGGGGGTAGCGAGCAGTACTTC. This codes for CASSLQGGSEQYF. The chain couples TRBV6-5 to TRBJ2-7; 8 bases agree with TRBD1. Germline CDR1 MNHEY, CDR2 SVGAGI. The trim removed 6 bases at V and 6 bases at J, leaving 7 bases unmatched. The CDR3 contains 13 residues.

The chain links TRBV5-8 to TRBJ2-3; 7 nucleotides align to TRBD1. V dropped 2 bases and J dropped 4; count of bases not matched to a gene: 4. CDR3 length: 14 amino acids. Germline lookup yields CDR1 SGHTS and CDR2 YDEGEE. The CDR3 loop is CASSLGDRPDTQYF. The CDR3, as DNA: TGTGCCAGCAGCTTAGGGGACAGACCAGATACGCAGTATTTT.

This rearrangement joins TRBV19 to TRBJ2-1; unclear D gene. The CDR3 runs to 14 residues. V lost 0 bases and J lost 2, with 5 bases in between. Per germline, CDR1 LNHDA and CDR2 SQIVND (reference sequence). The CDR3 spells CASSIEHTYNEQFF. In nucleotides, the CDR3 is TGTGCCAGTAGTATAGAACATACCTACAATGAGCAGTTCTTC.

The CDR3 loop is CASSRPPSDTQYF. The CDR3 nucleotides are TGCGCCAGCAGTAGGCCCCCTTCAGATACGCAGTATTTT. This chain links TRBV10-2 with TRBJ2-3; D is undetermined. Germline values: CDR1 WSHSY, CDR2 SAAADI. There are 13 residues in the CDR3. V gave up 5 bases and J gave up 4 bases, with 10 bases separating them.

The chain joins TRBV7-9 to TRBJ1-1; D possibly corresponds to TRBD1 (5 bases). The CDR3 consists of 14 residues. CDR1 is SEHNR and CDR2 is FQNEAQ in the germline V gene (reference sequence). V was shortened by 1 base and J by 4 bases, with 10 bases between the two germline ends. CDR3 sequence (DNA): TGTGCCAGCAGCTTAGTTTCAGGGTCCACTGAAGCTTTCTTT. It translates to CASSLVSGSTEAFF. Full variable domain (missing parts from reference TRBV7-9 and TRBJ1-1): DTGVSQNPRHKITKRGQNVTFRCDPISEHNRLYWYRQTLGQGPEFLTYFQNEAQLEKSRLLSDRFSAERPKGSFSTLEIQRTEQGDSAMYLCASSLVSGSTEAFFGQGTRLTVV.

The chain combines TRBV14 with TRBJ2-6; 7 nucleotides line up with TRBD1. J lost 1 base, V lost 3 bases, and 12 bases had no gene match. This CDR3 comprises 19 residues. Germline CDR1 SGHDN, CDR2 FVKESK. CDR3 sequence reads: CASSHIDRVVTSGANVLTF. The CDR3 DNA is TGTGCCAGCAGCCATATCGACAGGGTCGTGACTTCTGGGGCCAACGTCCTGACTTTC. Using reference TRBV14 and TRBJ2-6 for the parts outside the CDR3, the full variable domain is EAGVTQFPSHSVIEKGQTVTLRCDPISGHDNLYWYRRVMGKEIKFLLHFVKESKQDESGMPNNRFLAERTGGTYSTLKVQPAELEDSGVYFCASSHIDRVVTSGANVLTFGAGSRLTVL.

The chain employs TRBV2 and TRBJ1-1; tentatively, D is TRBD1 (5 bases). V gave up 2 bases and J gave up 0 bases, with 7 bases separating them. This CDR3 is 14 amino acids long. CDR1 and CDR2 (germline): SNHLY, FYNNEI. CDR3: CASSERGMNTEAFF. The CDR3 nucleotides are TGTGCCAGCAGTGAAAGGGGCATGAACACTGAAGCTTTCTTT. The variable domain in full, with the rest retrieved from reference TRBV2 and TRBJ1-1, is EPEVTQTPSHQVTQMGQEVILRCVPISNHLYFYWYRQILGQKVEFLVSFYNNEISEKSEIFDDQFSVERPDGSNFTLKIRSTKLEDSAMYFCASSERGMNTEAFFGQGTRLTVV.

The DNA for the CDR3 is TGTGCCAGCAGCCCCGGGACAGGGAGTGAAAAACTGTTTTTT. Its translation: CASSPGTGSEKLFF. V is TRBV4-2 and J is TRBJ1-4; TRBD1 matches at 9 bases. This CDR3 is 14 amino acids long. Germline lookup yields CDR1 LGHNA and CDR2 YNFKEQ. The V gene end was trimmed by 4 bases and the J gene end by 7 bases; junction bases not matched to a gene: 4.

The genes are TRBV5-1 and TRBJ2-5; 7 bases match TRBD2. The V gene end was trimmed by 2 bases and the J gene end by 3 bases; junction bases not matched to a gene: 4. Germline V gene sequence: CDR1 SGHRS, CDR2 YFSETQ. This CDR3 is built from 14 residues. The CDR3 coding sequence is TGCGCCAGCAGCTTCGGGCTAGCGGAAGAGACCCAGTACTTC. The encoded protein is CASSFGLAEETQYF.

V gene TRBV7-2 combines with J gene TRBJ1-1, with 7 bases lining up with TRBD1. J lost 11 bases, V lost 1 base, and 10 bases had no gene match. Per germline, CDR1 SGHTA and CDR2 FQGNSA. The CDR3 has 14 residues. The CDR3 sequence: CASSLGGQVSKAFF. For the CDR3, the DNA is TGTGCCAGCAGCTTAGGTGGACAGGTTTCGAAGGCTTTCTTT.

The rearrangement uses TRBV4-1 and TRBJ2-7; 10 nucleotides align to TRBD2. The CDR3 totals 15 residues. Unmatched junction bases numbered 10, after V lost 4 bases and J lost 7 bases. In germline, CDR1 is MGHRA, CDR2 YSYEKL. As DNA, the CDR3 is TGCGCCAGCAGCCGAGAGCGGGAGGGCCCGGGGGAGCAGTACTTC. Residues: CASSREREGPGEQYF.

The chain carries TRBV10-1 and TRBJ2-1; 10 bases are a match to TRBD2. Trimming took 2 bases from V and 0 from J; bases not matched to a gene: 7. This CDR3 region has 18 residues. Looked up from germline, CDR1 is WNHNN and CDR2 is SYGVQD (reference sequence). In nucleotides, the CDR3 is TGCGCCAGCAGTGAGAGGGGACTAGCGTTCGGCTCCTACAATGAGCAGTTCTTC. Amino acids: CASSERGLAFGSYNEQFF.

This clone was seen once. This sequence joins TRBV29-1 and TRBJ2-3; 9 bases match TRBD2. Germline trimming cut 7 bases from V and 0 bases from J; bases unmatched to any gene: 8. From germline, CDR1 is SQVTM and CDR2 ANQGSEA. There are 15 residues in the CDR3. CDR3 protein: CSASPSGASTDTQYF. CDR3 DNA sequence: TGCAGCGCCTCCCCTAGCGGGGCTAGCACAGATACGCAGTATTTT.

The chain is built from TRBV30 and TRBJ2-7; no firm D call. The V gene lost 0 bases and the J gene lost 7 bases, with 19 bases spanning the gap. CDR3 length: 15 amino acids. Germline V gives CDR1 GTSNPN, CDR2 SVGIG (reference sequence). The CDR3 DNA follows: TGTGCCTGGAGTGTACGCGTTCTCGGGCCTCGGGAGCAGTACTTC. Protein product: CAWSVRVLGPREQYF.

This clone was seen a single time. This rearrangement joins TRBV14 to TRBJ1-2; D unresolved. The length of the CDR3 is 13 residues. V lost 1 base, J lost 5 bases, and 8 bases lay in between. Germline CDR1 and CDR2: SGHDN and FVKESK. For the CDR3, the DNA is TGTGCCAGCAGCCAAGTGCAGACGTATGGCTACACCTTC. This gives the protein CASSQVQTYGYTF.

This clone was seen more than once but under ten times. This chain connects TRBV11-3 to TRBJ2-1; 7 bases are shared with TRBD2. The germline CDR1 and CDR2 sequences are SGHNT and YENEEA. After removal of 0 bases from V and 5 bases from J, the junction contained 13 bases not matched to a gene. The CDR3 extends over 18 amino acids. In DNA form, the CDR3 reads TGTGCCAGCAGCTTAGATCAAGGCGGCACAGCGGGACACAATGAGCAGTTCTTC. It translates to CASSLDQGGTAGHNEQFF.

This chain connects TRBV7-2 to TRBJ2-4; 9 nucleotides match TRBD1. The CDR3 totals 13 residues. The germline gives CDR1 SGHTA, CDR2 FQGNSA. J was trimmed by 7 bases and V by 6 bases; bases with no gene match: 4. CDR3 sequence (DNA): TGTGCCAGCAGGGTTGGGACAGGGAACATTCAGTACTTC. Translated: CASRVGTGNIQYF.